These 17 T cell receptor beta chains came from one sample sequenced in a study of blood T cell repertoires in COVID-19. TCRdb's copy holds only in-frame clones and misses some; the assay was immunoSEQ multiplex PCR. The table includes more than 200,000 clones, 88% detected once. The sample was peripheral blood. These receptors came from a human donor in a cohort sampled during active COVID-19.

The chain's CDR3 is CASSLTGSAPYEQYF. In DNA, the CDR3 is TGTGCCAGCAGCTTAACAGGGTCAGCCCCTTACGAGCAGTACTTC. The rearrangement uses TRBV5-5 and TRBJ2-7; D may be TRBD1 (6 bases). There are 15 residues in the CDR3. Germline lookup yields CDR1 SGHKS and CDR2 YYEKEE (reference sequence). With 2 bases removed from V and 4 bases from J, the gap between germline ends came to 16 bases.

The rearrangement joins TRBV9 to TRBJ1-5; D remains ambiguous. V was shortened by 4 bases and J by 4 bases, with 15 bases between the two germline ends. CDR3 size: 15 residues. Germline V lookup: CDR1 SGDLS, CDR2 YYNGEE. CDR3 DNA sequence: TGTGCCAGCAGCTCCTCCGCAACTTTTAATCAGCCCCAGCATTTT. Its translation: CASSSSATFNQPQHF.

The chain recombines TRBV18 with TRBJ1-2; D is ambiguous. The germline gives CDR1 KGHSH, CDR2 LQKENI. Trimming stripped 4 bases from V and 3 bases from J, with 12 bases between. The length of the CDR3 is 14 residues. CDR3 loop: CASSRSGRDYGYTF. CDR3 DNA sequence: TGTGCCAGCTCACGGTCGGGGAGGGACTATGGCTACACCTTC.

This chain joins TRBV5-1 and TRBJ1-1; TRBD1 agrees at 8 bases. The CDR3 sequence is 15 residues long. Germline-derived CDR1 and CDR2 are SGHRS and YFSETQ. V lost 3 bases and J lost 1; bases outside the gene matches: 5. CDR3 sequence (DNA): TGCGCCAGCAGCTGGGAGACAGGGGCGAACACTGAAGCTTTCTTT. Amino acids: CASSWETGANTEAFF.

This chain uses TRBV6-5 with TRBJ2-7; 7 bases are a match to TRBD2. The CDR3 covers 14 residues. Germline V gene data show CDR1 as MNHEY and CDR2 as SVGAGI. V trimming: 2 bases; J trimming: 2 bases; junction bases outside the gene matches: 3. CDR3 DNA sequence: TGTGCCAGCAGTTACGGCCGGGGGGCCTACGAGCAGTACTTC. This encodes CASSYGRGAYEQYF.

This chain links TRBV5-4 with TRBJ2-5; TRBD2 matches at 12 bases. The CDR3 covers 15 residues. The ends lost 4 bases at V and 2 bases at J; junction bases unmatched: 3. Germline CDR1 SGHNT, CDR2 YYREEE (reference sequence). Here the CDR3 reads CASSAGTSGQETQYF. CDR3 DNA sequence: TGTGCCAGCAGCGCAGGGACTAGCGGGCAAGAGACCCAGTACTTC. Full variable domain (rest looked up from reference TRBV5-4 and TRBJ2-5): ETGVTQSPTHLIKTRGQQVTLRCSSQSGHNTVSWYQQALGQGPQFIFQYYREEENGRGNFPPRFSGLQFPNYSSELNVNALELDDSALYLCASSAGTSGQETQYFGPGTRLLVL.

The chain couples TRBV7-9 to TRBJ1-1; tentative D call: TRBD1 (5 bases). The germline V and J ends were trimmed by 5 bases and 7 bases, with 14 bases remaining between them. Germline CDR1 reads SEHNR; CDR2 reads FQNEAQ (reference sequence). CDR3 length equals 13 residues. Here the CDR3 DNA reads TGTGCCAGCAGCCTACGATCGGGGGTTGAAGCTTTCTTT. This sequence encodes CASSLRSGVEAFF.

The rearrangement links TRBV28 to TRBJ2-3, with 10 bases fitting TRBD2. J lost 3 bases, V lost 6 bases, and 9 bases had no gene match. Germline V CDR1 and CDR2: MDHEN, SYDVKM. This CDR3 comprises 16 residues. In DNA, the CDR3 is TGTGCCAGCAGCCTGGGGGGTAGCGGGAGGACAGATACGCAGTATTTT. Protein product: CASSLGGSGRTDTQYF.

The CDR3 sequence: CASSQLAGTRGGELFF. CDR3 DNA sequence: TGCGCCAGCAGCCAGTTAGCCGGGACTCGGGGCGGGGAGCTGTTTTTT. The chain joins TRBV4-3 to TRBJ2-2, with a tentative D call TRBD2 (6 bases). CDR3 length equals 16 residues. Germline V lookup: CDR1 LGHNA, CDR2 YSLEER. V lost 3 bases and J lost 7, with 18 bases in between.

This chain links TRBV4-1 with TRBJ1-1; 7 bases match TRBD1. Losses at the gene ends were 1 base for V and 10 bases for J; bases not matched to a gene: 9. In germline, CDR1 is MGHRA, CDR2 YSYEKL. The CDR3 covers 14 residues. DNA of the CDR3: TGCGCCAGCAGCCAAGCCGCAGGGGGAGGACTAGCTTTCTTT. Encoded protein: CASSQAAGGGLAFF.

The chain has TRBV7-2 and TRBJ1-1; the D is unclear. With 6 bases removed from V and 1 base from J, the gap between germline ends came to 9 bases. From germline, CDR1 is SGHTA and CDR2 FQGNSA. This CDR3 has 13 residues. The CDR3 is CASRPLRNTEAFF. The CDR3 DNA reads as TGTGCCAGCAGACCCCTTAGGAACACTGAAGCTTTCTTT.

Regarding this clone: This same CDR3 is encoded by further DNA sequences in the sample. This chain uses TRBV6-2 or TRBV6-3 with TRBJ1-1; D is uncertain. Germline loops: CDR1 MNHEY, CDR2 SVGEGT. V was cut by 2 bases and J by 1 base, with 5 bases left in between. The length of the CDR3 is 13 residues. The CDR3, as DNA: TGTGCCAGCAGTTACACCGGGAACACTGAAGCTTTCTTT. Translation gives CASSYTGNTEAFF.

A remark on this clone: This sample also contains other DNA sequences that code for the same CDR3. The DNA for the CDR3 is TGTGCCAGCAGCCGTACTAGCGGGAGCTCCTACGAGCAGTACTTC. Residues: CASSRTSGSSYEQYF. This chain links TRBV7-2 with TRBJ2-7, with 11 bases lining up with TRBD2. Germline lookup yields CDR1 SGHTA and CDR2 FQGNSA. The J segment lost 0 bases and the V segment lost 5 bases, leaving 3 bases of the junction unmatched. The CDR3 runs to 15 residues.

The rearrangement joins TRBV25-1 to TRBJ2-7; D ambiguous. With 6 bases removed from V and 2 bases from J, the gap between germline ends came to 11 bases. Germline CDR1 and CDR2: MGHDK and SYGVNS. The CDR3 covers 13 residues. For the CDR3, the DNA is TGTGCCAGCAGGATGACTGGAGCCTACGAGCAGTACTTC. Translating gives CASRMTGAYEQYF.

V gene TRBV19 combines with J gene TRBJ1-1, with TRBD1 matching over 7 bases. V dropped 4 bases and J dropped 6; count of bases not matched to a gene: 20. Germline loops: CDR1 LNHDA, CDR2 SQIVND (reference sequence). The CDR3 has 18 amino acids. CDR3 amino acids: CASSTGGQHYNPNSEAFF. CDR3 coding DNA: TGTGCCAGTAGTACAGGGGGACAGCATTATAACCCCAACTCTGAAGCTTTCTTT.

The chain has TRBV7-2 and TRBJ1-1; the D gene is possibly TRBD1 (6 bases). The germline gives CDR1 SGHTA, CDR2 FQGNSA. The CDR3 totals 14 residues. Trimming took 3 bases from V and 4 from J, leaving 12 bases between them. CDR3 amino acids: CASSFRRGGTEAFF. The CDR3 bases are TGTGCCAGCAGCTTTAGAAGGGGGGGCACTGAAGCTTTCTTT.

V usage is TRBV7-9 and J usage is TRBJ1-2, with D possibly being TRBD1 (5 bases). Trimming removed 1 base at V and 2 bases at J, with 11 bases between. The germline CDR1 and CDR2 sequences are SEHNR and FQNEAQ (reference sequence). The CDR3 totals 15 residues. CDR3 region: CASSLETAGNYGYTF. The CDR3 DNA sequence: TGTGCCAGCAGCTTAGAGACAGCCGGAAACTATGGCTACACCTTC.